These 24 T cell receptor beta chains were sequenced from one sample in a study of cytomegalovirus exposure and HLA in healthy donors. Vbeta (60) and Jbeta (13) primers were used in the PCR. Only in-frame clones appear in the TCRdb table, and some are missing; sequencing was by immunoSEQ multiplex PCR. The sample holds around 97,000 clones, 73% seen once. Sequencing was carried out using PBMCs. Receptors were obtained from a man aged 35 to 55 in good health and CMV-seronegative.

The gene calls are TRBV9 and TRBJ2-1; D uncertain. Germline CDR1 SGDLS, CDR2 YYNGEE. The CDR3 has 14 amino acids. V was cut by 1 base and J by 1 base, with 6 bases left in between. The CDR3 spells CASSVQASYNEQFF. CDR3 DNA sequence: TGTGCCAGCAGCGTACAGGCTTCCTACAATGAGCAGTTCTTC.

The rearrangement links TRBV6-6 to TRBJ2-5; maybe TRBD1 (5 bases). The CDR3 covers 13 residues. The V and J ends lost 5 bases and 4 bases respectively, with 11 bases between them. Germline V gene data show CDR1 as MNHNY and CDR2 as SVGAGI (reference sequence). CDR3 residues: CASSRLGVETQYF. The CDR3 DNA follows: TGTGCCAGCAGTCGCCTAGGGGTAGAGACCCAGTACTTC.

The chain combines TRBV30 with TRBJ2-7; 8 nucleotides agree with TRBD1. Germline CDR1 reads GTSNPN; CDR2 reads SVGIG (reference sequence). The CDR3 loop spans 14 amino acids. The ends lost 2 bases at V and 4 bases at J; junction bases unmatched: 7. The CDR3 region has the DNA TGTGCCTGGAGTCTAACGACAGGGGTGTACGAGCAGTACTTC. Encoded protein: CAWSLTTGVYEQYF.

This clone has only a few counts. The chain carries TRBV6-1 and TRBJ1-5; TRBD1 aligns across 8 bases. The junction had 7 bases not matched to a gene; V was cut back by 6 bases and J by 6 bases. Germline-derived CDR1 and CDR2 are MNHNS and SASEGT. This CDR3 comprises 14 residues. The chain's CDR3 is CASRGGRGPQPQHF. DNA of the CDR3: TGTGCCAGCAGGGGGGGCAGGGGGCCTCAGCCCCAGCATTTT.

The gene calls are TRBV11-2 and TRBJ2-2, with D unresolved. This CDR3 spans 13 amino acids. Germline V lookup: CDR1 SGHAT, CDR2 FQNNGV. Between the trimmed V and J ends, which lost 6 bases and 8 bases, there was a span of 13 bases. The CDR3 region is CASRSLEAGELFF. In DNA, the CDR3 is TGTGCCAGCAGAAGTCTCGAGGCGGGGGAGCTGTTTTTT.

This chain uses TRBV11-1 with TRBJ2-7; 7 nucleotides line up with TRBD1. The CDR3 has 14 residues. Germline V gene data show CDR1 as SGHAT and CDR2 as FQDESV (reference sequence). Germline trimming cut 5 bases from V and 1 base from J; bases unmatched to any gene: 5. The CDR3 here is CASSRDRRSYEQYF. DNA for the CDR3: TGTGCCAGCAGCCGGGACAGACGTTCCTACGAGCAGTACTTC.

This clone was seen once. The chain links TRBV28 to TRBJ1-2; no definite D call. The germline gives CDR1 MDHEN, CDR2 SYDVKM. V was trimmed by 3 bases and J by 0 bases, leaving 11 bases between them. The CDR3 sequence is 15 residues long. CDR3 protein: CASSFPTIPNYGYTF. Written as DNA, the CDR3 is TGTGCCAGCAGTTTCCCCACAATACCTAACTATGGCTACACCTTC.

The V and J genes are TRBV7-2 and TRBJ2-3; the match to TRBD2 covers 8 bases. Germline loops: CDR1 SGHTA, CDR2 FQGNSA. The CDR3 totals 14 residues. V shed 1 base and J 4 bases; nucleotides not matched to a gene: 1. CDR3 nucleotides: TGTGCCAGCAGCTTAGTCGGGGGGGCAGATACGCAGTATTTT. Protein: CASSLVGGADTQYF.

This sequence joins TRBV13 and TRBJ2-2; 11 bases fit TRBD2. The V and J ends lost 0 bases and 6 bases, in that order; junction bases with no gene match: 3. Germline CDR1 and CDR2: PRHDT and FYEKMQ (reference sequence). CDR3 length: 16 amino acids. CDR3 amino acids: CASSLGLAGAAGELFF. Here the CDR3 DNA reads TGTGCCAGCAGCTTAGGACTAGCGGGGGCTGCCGGGGAGCTGTTTTTT.

This clone occurred a few times. The chain has TRBV29-1 and TRBJ2-3; the match to TRBD1 covers 10 bases. The CDR3 loop spans 16 amino acids. CDR1 is SQVTM, CDR2 ANQGSEA, per germline. V shed 7 bases and J 4 bases; nucleotides not matched to a gene: 14. In DNA, the CDR3 is TGCAGCGCATCCTTGCCGACAGGGGGCGACTCAGATACGCAGTATTTT. The encoded protein is CSASLPTGGDSDTQYF.

This chain connects TRBV9 to TRBJ2-3, with 9 positions matching TRBD2. Germline lookup yields CDR1 SGDLS and CDR2 YYNGEE. V trimming: 7 bases; J trimming: 7 bases; junction bases outside the gene matches: 10. The CDR3 consists of 14 residues. Here the CDR3 DNA reads TGTGCCAGCGGCGGGGCGGGGGGGAGAAATACGCAGTATTTT. Amino acid sequence: CASGGAGGRNTQYF. The entire variable domain, with the rest obtained from reference TRBV9 and TRBJ2-3, is as follows: DSGVTQTPKHLITATGQRVTLRCSPRSGDLSVYWYQQSLDQGLQFLIQYYNGEERAKGNILERFSAQQFPDLHSELNLSSLELGDSALYFCASGGAGGRNTQYFGPGTRLTVL.

This chain links TRBV4-2 with TRBJ1-1; 7 nucleotides match TRBD1. This CDR3 has 16 amino acids. V was clipped by 1 base and J by 1 base; unmatched bases: 6. The germline V gene has CDR1 LGHNA and CDR2 YNFKEQ. CDR3 sequence: CASSQAPGTENTEAFF. The CDR3 region has the DNA TGTGCCAGCAGCCAAGCTCCCGGGACAGAGAACACTGAAGCTTTCTTT.

The CDR3 DNA sequence: TGTGCCAGCAGTGAATGGAAGGCGGGGGGCCTCTACGAGCAGTACTTC. As protein: CASSEWKAGGLYEQYF. The chain has TRBV6-1 and TRBJ2-7, with TRBD2 matching 8 bases. Per the germline V gene, CDR1 is MNHNS and CDR2 is SASEGT. V lost 2 bases and J lost 3; bases outside the gene matches: 9. This CDR3 has 16 amino acids.

This clone was observed once. The J gene is TRBJ2-2, the V gene TRBV7-9; no reliable D call. The CDR3 runs 15 residues. V was cut by 5 bases and J by 2 bases, with 12 bases left in between. Looked up from germline, CDR1 is SEHNR and CDR2 is FQNEAQ (reference sequence). As DNA, the CDR3 is TGTGCCAGCAGCCCGCAGGCTGGAAACACCGGGGAGCTGTTTTTT. Its translation is CASSPQAGNTGELFF.

V gene TRBV19 combines with J gene TRBJ1-4, with 10 bases lining up with TRBD1. J lost 1 base, V lost 6 bases, and 11 bases had no gene match. Per the germline V gene, CDR1 is LNHDA and CDR2 is SQIVND (reference sequence). The CDR3 is made up of 18 amino acids. The CDR3 DNA is TGTGCCAGTAGCTCCCGAGGGGGACAGGGGCGAACTAATGAAAAACTGTTTTTT. It encodes CASSSRGGQGRTNEKLFF.

The chain carries TRBV18 and TRBJ1-3; D gene unclear. The V end was cut by 2 bases, the J end by 0 bases, with 11 bases between. The CDR3 consists of 16 residues. CDR1 is KGHSH, CDR2 LQKENI, per germline. The CDR3 loop reads CASSPSEEISGNTIYF. CDR3 sequence (DNA): TGTGCCAGCTCACCATCGGAGGAGATCTCTGGAAACACCATATATTTT.

CDR3 nucleotide sequence: TGTGCCAGCAGCCCAAACGGGGGGCAGGGCGAAGGAACTAATGAAAAACTGTTTTTT. Residues: CASSPNGGQGEGTNEKLFF. V usage is TRBV7-9 and J usage is TRBJ1-4; possibly TRBD1 for D (6 bases). The length of the CDR3 is 19 residues. Looked up from germline, CDR1 is SEHNR and CDR2 is FQNEAQ (reference sequence). The V end lost 5 bases, the J end lost 1 base, and 23 bases lay between the germline ends.

The chain links TRBV9 to TRBJ1-1, with D unclear. The CDR3 is made up of 16 amino acids. Deletions cut 1 base from V and 1 base from J, with 14 bases between. Germline lookup yields CDR1 SGDLS and CDR2 YYNGEE. The CDR3 spells CASSVHDISQNTEAFF. For the CDR3, the DNA is TGTGCCAGCAGCGTACACGACATAAGTCAGAACACTGAAGCTTTCTTT.

V usage is TRBV5-8 and J usage is TRBJ2-5; 9 bases map to TRBD2. After removal of 2 bases from V and 3 bases from J, the junction contained 2 bases not matched to a gene. CDR1 SGHTS and CDR2 YDEGEE come from the germline V gene. This CDR3 has 14 residues. In nucleotides, the CDR3 is TGTGCCAGCAGCTTCCCTAGCGGGGAAGAGACCCAGTACTTC. Residues: CASSFPSGEETQYF.

This clone was seen a handful of times. V gene TRBV4-1 combines with J gene TRBJ2-7; a possible D gene is TRBD2 (5 bases). Germline assignment: CDR1 MGHRA and CDR2 YSYEKL. This CDR3 comprises 14 residues. The V and J ends lost 4 bases and 0 bases respectively, with 10 bases between them. In nucleotides, the CDR3 is TGCGCCAGCAGCCTTGAGGGAAGCTCCTACGAGCAGTACTTC. As protein: CASSLEGSSYEQYF.

The chain uses TRBV4-1 and TRBJ1-5; D may be TRBD1 (6 bases). Looked up from germline, CDR1 is MGHRA and CDR2 is YSYEKL. V shed 2 bases and J shed 2 bases, with 16 bases lying between them. The CDR3 consists of 17 residues. The DNA of the CDR3 is TGCGCCAGCAGCCAATACCCTACAGGGAATGGCAATCAGCCCCAGCATTTT. It translates to CASSQYPTGNGNQPQHF.

This chain uses TRBV6-5 with TRBJ1-6, with a weak D call TRBD1 (5 bases). The CDR3 consists of 16 residues. Between the trimmed V and J ends, which lost 2 bases and 9 bases, there was a span of 17 bases. Germline V gives CDR1 MNHEY, CDR2 SVGAGI. The CDR3 loop is CASSYTRGGEGSPLHF. In DNA form, the CDR3 reads TGTGCCAGCAGTTACACCCGGGGGGGAGAAGGTTCACCCCTCCACTTT.

This clone occurred a few times. The gene calls are TRBV10-3 and TRBJ2-7; 9 nucleotides agree with TRBD1. Germline V CDR1 and CDR2: ENHRY, SYGVKD. V gave up 2 bases and J gave up 2 bases; unmatched junction bases: 1. This CDR3 has 14 amino acids. CDR3 amino acids: CAISERQGAYEQYF. The DNA for the CDR3 is TGTGCCATCAGTGAGCGACAGGGGGCCTACGAGCAGTACTTC.

The chain has TRBV6-5 and TRBJ2-7; 8 nucleotides agree with TRBD1. CDR1 and CDR2 (germline): MNHEY, SVGAGI. Unmatched junction bases numbered 0, after V lost 0 bases and J lost 5 bases. CDR3 size: 13 residues. This CDR3 is CASSYSDRDEQYF. The CDR3 bases are TGTGCCAGCAGTTACTCGGACAGGGACGAGCAGTACTTC.